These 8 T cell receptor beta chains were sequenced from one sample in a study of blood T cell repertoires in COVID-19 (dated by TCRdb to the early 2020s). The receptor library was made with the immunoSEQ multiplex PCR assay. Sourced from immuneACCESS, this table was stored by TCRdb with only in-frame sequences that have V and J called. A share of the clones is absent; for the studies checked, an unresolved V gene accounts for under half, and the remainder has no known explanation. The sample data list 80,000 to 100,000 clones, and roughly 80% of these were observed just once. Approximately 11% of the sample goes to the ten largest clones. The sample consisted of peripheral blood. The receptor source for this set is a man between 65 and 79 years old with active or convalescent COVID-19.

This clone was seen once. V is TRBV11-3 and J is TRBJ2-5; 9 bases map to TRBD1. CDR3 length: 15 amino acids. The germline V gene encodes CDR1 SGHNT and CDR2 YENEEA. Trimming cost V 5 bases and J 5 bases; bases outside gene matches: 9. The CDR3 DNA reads TGTGCCAGCAGCCGTGGGACAGGGTTGAGGGAGACCCAGTACTTC. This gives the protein CASSRGTGLRETQYF. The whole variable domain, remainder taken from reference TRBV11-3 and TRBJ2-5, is EAGVVQSPRYKIIEKKQPVAFWCNPISGHNTLYWYLQNLGQGPELLIRYENEEAVDDSQLPKDRFSAERLKGVDSTLKIQPAELGDSAVYLCASSRGTGLRETQYFGPGTRLLVL.

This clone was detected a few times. CDR3 in amino acids: CASRTQGALAYGYTF. The CDR3 nucleotides are TGTGCCAGCAGAACACAGGGGGCATTAGCCTATGGCTACACCTTC. This sequence joins TRBV6-5 and TRBJ1-2, with 9 bases matching TRBD1. The germline V gene encodes CDR1 MNHEY and CDR2 SVGAGI. The CDR3 runs 15 residues. The ends lost 6 bases at V and 4 bases at J; junction bases unmatched: 9.

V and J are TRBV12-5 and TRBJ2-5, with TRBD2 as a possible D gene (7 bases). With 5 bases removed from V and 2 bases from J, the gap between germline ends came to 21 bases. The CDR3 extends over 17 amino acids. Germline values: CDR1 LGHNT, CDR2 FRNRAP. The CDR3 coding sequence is TGTGCTAGTGGTCCCTGGGGGGGCTCACGGCTACAAGAGACCCAGTACTTC. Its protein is CASGPWGGSRLQETQYF.

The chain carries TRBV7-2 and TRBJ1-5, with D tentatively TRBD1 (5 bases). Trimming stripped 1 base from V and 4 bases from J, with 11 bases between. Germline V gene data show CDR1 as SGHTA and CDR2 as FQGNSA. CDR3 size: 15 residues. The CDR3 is CASSLEWGGNQPQHF. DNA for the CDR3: TGTGCCAGCAGCTTAGAATGGGGGGGGAATCAGCCCCAGCATTTT.

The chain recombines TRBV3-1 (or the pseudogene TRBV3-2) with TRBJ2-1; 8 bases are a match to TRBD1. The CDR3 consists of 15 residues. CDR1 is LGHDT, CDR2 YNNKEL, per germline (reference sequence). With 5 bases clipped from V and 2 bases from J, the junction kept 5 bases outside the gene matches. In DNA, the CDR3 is TGTGCCAGCAGCAATGACAGGGGCCCCTACAATGAGCAGTTCTTC. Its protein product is CASSNDRGPYNEQFF.

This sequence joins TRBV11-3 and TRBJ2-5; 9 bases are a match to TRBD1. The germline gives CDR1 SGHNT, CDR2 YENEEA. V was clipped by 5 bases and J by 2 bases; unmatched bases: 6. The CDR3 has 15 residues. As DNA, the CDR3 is TGTGCCAGCAGCCAAGGACAGGGGAAGCAAGAGACCCAGTACTTC. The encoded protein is CASSQGQGKQETQYF.

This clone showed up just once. The CDR3 DNA follows: TGCGCCAGCTCCAGGGACAGGTCATACGAGCAGTACTTC. Residues: CASSRDRSYEQYF. The rearrangement joins TRBV5-1 to TRBJ2-7, with TRBD1 matching 8 bases. The germline gives CDR1 SGHRS, CDR2 YFSETQ. The V gene end was trimmed by 7 bases and the J gene end by 4 bases; junction bases not matched to a gene: 7. The CDR3 covers 13 residues. The variable domain in full, completed from reference TRBV5-1 and TRBJ2-7, reads KAGVTQTPRYLIKTRGQQVTLSCSPISGHRSVSWYQQTPGQGLQFLFEYFSETQRNKGNFPGRFSGRQFSNSRSEMNVSTLELGDSALYLCASSRDRSYEQYFGPGTRLTVT.

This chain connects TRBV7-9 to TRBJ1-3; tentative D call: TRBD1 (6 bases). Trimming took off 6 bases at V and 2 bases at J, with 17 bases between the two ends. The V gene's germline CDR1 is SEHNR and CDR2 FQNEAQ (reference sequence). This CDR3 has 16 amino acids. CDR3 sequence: CASSTTLGGPGNTIYF. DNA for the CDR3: TGTGCCAGCAGTACCACCCTGGGGGGGCCTGGAAACACCATATATTTT.